This is a list of T cell receptor beta chains from one sample in a study of blood T cell repertoires in COVID-19. Clones were sequenced by immunoSEQ multiplex PCR, and TCRdb holds only the in-frame ones, with some missing. The sample has roughly 380,000 clones, 75% to 90% seen once. The sample taken for sequencing was peripheral blood. The receptor set was obtained from a woman aged 18-30 years with acute or convalescent COVID-19. The CDR3 runs from the conserved cysteine through the conserved F or W. D genes are given only for firm matches. The size entry is marked missing in some rows and otherwise reads once, few, many or a size class.

v_gene: TRBV6-5; d_gene: TRBD2; abundance: -; j_gene: TRBJ2-7; CDR3nt: TGTGCCAGCAGCCCCAGACTAGCGGGAAGCGAGCAGTACTTC; CDR3aa: CASSPRLAGSEQYF
v_gene: TRBV27; d_gene: TRBD2; abundance: -; j_gene: TRBJ2-5; CDR3nt: TGTGCCAGCAGTTTATCGGGGGGGGAGACCCAGTACTTC; CDR3aa: CASSLSGGETQYF
v_gene: TRBV7-8; d_gene: TRBD2; abundance: -; j_gene: TRBJ2-1; CDR3nt: TGTGCCAGCAGCCTAAGCCCGACTAGCGGGAGACCCGGTGAGCAGTTCTTC; CDR3aa: CASSLSPTSGRPGEQFF
v_gene: TRBV18; d_gene: TRBD1; abundance: once; j_gene: TRBJ2-6; CDR3nt: TGTGCCAGCTCCCCGGGGACAGGGGCCGGGGCCAACGTCCTGACTTTC; CDR3aa: CASSPGTGAGANVLTF
v_gene: TRBV24-1; d_gene: -; abundance: -; j_gene: TRBJ1-2; CDR3nt: TGTGCCACCAGTGAGCAGGGTTTGTATGGCTACACCTTC; CDR3aa: CATSEQGLYGYTF
v_gene: TRBV3-1/TRBV3-2; d_gene: -; abundance: -; j_gene: TRBJ2-5; CDR3nt: TGTGCCAGCAGCGTTAGAACAGACCAAGAGACCCAGTACTTC; CDR3aa: CASSVRTDQETQYF
v_gene: TRBV11-3; d_gene: -; abundance: -; j_gene: TRBJ2-2; CDR3nt: TGTGCCAGCAGTCCTCCAGGGAACACCGGGGAGCTGTTTTTT; CDR3aa: CASSPPGNTGELFF
v_gene: TRBV10-1; d_gene: -; abundance: -; j_gene: TRBJ2-7; CDR3nt: TGCGCCAGCAGTCTCAGACGGGAGACAACCTACGAGCAGTACTTC; CDR3aa: CASSLRRETTYEQYF
v_gene: TRBV7-8; d_gene: -; abundance: -; j_gene: TRBJ2-1; CDR3nt: TGTGCCAGCAGCCTGGAGGGCTGGAATGAGCAGTTCTTC; CDR3aa: CASSLEGWNEQFF
v_gene: TRBV5-1; d_gene: -; abundance: -; j_gene: TRBJ2-5; CDR3nt: TGCGCCAGCAGCTTGGCCGGGAAAGAGACCCAGTACTTC; CDR3aa: CASSLAGKETQYF
v_gene: TRBV30; d_gene: -; abundance: -; j_gene: TRBJ2-6; CDR3nt: TGTGCCAGCCGCCAGGCGTCGGGGGCCAACGTCCTGACTTTC; CDR3aa: CASRQASGANVLTF
v_gene: TRBV19; d_gene: -; abundance: -; j_gene: TRBJ2-5; CDR3nt: TGTGCCAGTAGACAGCGAGGGGGGGCGAGGGAGACCCAGTACTTC; CDR3aa: CASRQRGGARETQYF
v_gene: TRBV23-1; d_gene: -; abundance: -; j_gene: TRBJ1-4; CDR3nt: TGCGCCAGCAGTCAATTTTTCCCGACAGTGCCAAATGAAAAACTGTTTTTT; CDR3aa: CASSQFFPTVPNEKLFF
v_gene: TRBV7-2; d_gene: TRBD2; abundance: -; j_gene: TRBJ2-7; CDR3nt: TGTGCCAGCAGCCTCGGACTAGCGGGGGGTTACGAGCAGTACTTC; CDR3aa: CASSLGLAGGYEQYF
v_gene: TRBV6-5; d_gene: -; abundance: -; j_gene: TRBJ1-2; CDR3nt: TGTGCCAGCAGTTACTCGAGTCTTCTATCGGCGGGGGGCTACACCTTC; CDR3aa: CASSYSSLLSAGGYTF
v_gene: TRBV18; d_gene: -; abundance: -; j_gene: TRBJ2-3; CDR3nt: TGTGCCAGCTCACCAAGTAGTGGTGGCACAGATACGCAGTATTTT; CDR3aa: CASSPSSGGTDTQYF
v_gene: TRBV29-1; d_gene: -; abundance: few; j_gene: TRBJ2-3; CDR3nt: TGCAGCGTTGTGTATAGGGGTAGAAACACAGATACGCAGTATTTT; CDR3aa: CSVVYRGRNTDTQYF
v_gene: TRBV7-2; d_gene: -; abundance: -; j_gene: TRBJ1-3; CDR3nt: TGTGCCAGCAGCTTAGAAGGGAGCTCTGGAAACACCATATATTTT; CDR3aa: CASSLEGSSGNTIYF
v_gene: TRBV3-1/TRBV3-2; d_gene: TRBD1; abundance: -; j_gene: TRBJ1-3; CDR3nt: TGTGCCAGCAGCCCCTTAAGGGGGCGGGGAAACACCATATATTTT; CDR3aa: CASSPLRGRGNTIYF
v_gene: TRBV9; d_gene: TRBD1; abundance: once; j_gene: TRBJ2-7; CDR3nt: TGTGCCAGCAGCGTCGACAGGGACCACGAGCAGTACTTC; CDR3aa: CASSVDRDHEQYF
v_gene: TRBV6-5; d_gene: -; abundance: few; j_gene: TRBJ1-3; CDR3nt: TGTGCCAGCAGGCCCCTCCAGGGCTCTGGAAACACCATATATTTT; CDR3aa: CASRPLQGSGNTIYF
v_gene: TRBV10-3; d_gene: TRBD1; abundance: -; j_gene: TRBJ1-6; CDR3nt: TGTGCCATCGGAGAGACAGGGGAAAGTTCACCCCTCCACTTT; CDR3aa: CAIGETGESSPLHF
v_gene: TRBV10-3; d_gene: TRBD2; abundance: -; j_gene: TRBJ2-1; CDR3nt: TGTGCCATCAGGGAAGGACTAGCCGGCAATGAGCAGTTCTTC; CDR3aa: CAIREGLAGNEQFF
v_gene: TRBV3-1/TRBV3-2; d_gene: -; abundance: -; j_gene: TRBJ1-6; CDR3nt: TGTGCCAGCAGCAACGACAGGCCAGATTCACCCCTCCACTTT; CDR3aa: CASSNDRPDSPLHF
v_gene: TRBV10-3; d_gene: -; abundance: -; j_gene: TRBJ1-2; CDR3nt: TGTGCCATCAGCGGGAGGGAGGGCTACGGCTACACCTTC; CDR3aa: CAISGREGYGYTF
v_gene: TRBV28; d_gene: TRBD2; abundance: -; j_gene: TRBJ2-7; CDR3nt: TGTGCCACGCTGACTAGCGGGGAATCGGGCGAGCAGTACTTC; CDR3aa: CATLTSGESGEQYF
v_gene: TRBV30; d_gene: -; abundance: -; j_gene: TRBJ1-2; CDR3nt: TGTGCCTGGAGTAAACAGGTTGCTAACTATGGCTACACCTTC; CDR3aa: CAWSKQVANYGYTF
v_gene: TRBV6-5; d_gene: -; abundance: -; j_gene: TRBJ1-5; CDR3nt: TGTGCCAGCAGTTACTCGAGAGGAGGGGATCAGCCCCAGCATTTT; CDR3aa: CASSYSRGGDQPQHF
v_gene: TRBV19; d_gene: TRBD1; abundance: -; j_gene: TRBJ2-5; CDR3nt: TGTGCCAGTAGTATCCAGGGGGTGGAGACCCAGTACTTC; CDR3aa: CASSIQGVETQYF
v_gene: TRBV19; d_gene: -; abundance: -; j_gene: TRBJ1-1; CDR3nt: TGTGCCAGTAGTATGGGAGTCAGGGGCACTGAAGCTTTCTTT; CDR3aa: CASSMGVRGTEAFF
v_gene: TRBV4-1; d_gene: -; abundance: -; j_gene: TRBJ1-5; CDR3nt: TGCGCCAGCAGCCAATGGGCGGGTAGCAATCAGCCCCAGCATTTT; CDR3aa: CASSQWAGSNQPQHF
v_gene: TRBV9; d_gene: -; abundance: -; j_gene: TRBJ1-2; CDR3nt: TGTGCCAGCAGCGGCAACCCGGACGGAGAGGGTAACTATGGCTACACCTTC; CDR3aa: CASSGNPDGEGNYGYTF
v_gene: TRBV27; d_gene: TRBD1; abundance: -; j_gene: TRBJ1-4; CDR3nt: TGTGCCAGCAGTTTAAGCGGGGCCGGGACAGGGGAGGAAAAACTGTTTTTT; CDR3aa: CASSLSGAGTGEEKLFF
v_gene: TRBV30; d_gene: TRBD1; abundance: -; j_gene: TRBJ1-2; CDR3nt: TGTGCCTGGAGTCCCCTGACAGGGGGCTTAGGCTACACCTTC; CDR3aa: CAWSPLTGGLGYTF
v_gene: TRBV13; d_gene: -; abundance: -; j_gene: TRBJ2-1; CDR3nt: TGTGCCAGCAGCTCAGAAGAGGAGATCAATGAGCAGTTCTTC; CDR3aa: CASSSEEEINEQFF
v_gene: TRBV27; d_gene: -; abundance: once; j_gene: TRBJ2-2; CDR3nt: TGTGCCAGCAGTTTAGCTAGAAACACCGGGGAGCTGTTTTTT; CDR3aa: CASSLARNTGELFF
v_gene: TRBV19; d_gene: -; abundance: -; j_gene: TRBJ2-7; CDR3nt: TGTGCCAGTAGTATTGGTCCAGGGGAATCCTACGAGCAGTACTTC; CDR3aa: CASSIGPGESYEQYF
v_gene: TRBV12-3/TRBV12-4; d_gene: -; abundance: -; j_gene: TRBJ1-2; CDR3nt: TGTGCCAGCAGCCGAATGGGGGCTGGCTACACCTTC; CDR3aa: CASSRMGAGYTF
v_gene: TRBV11-2; d_gene: -; abundance: -; j_gene: TRBJ1-1; CDR3nt: TGTGCCAGCAGCTTAGACGGAGCTGAAGCTTTCTTT; CDR3aa: CASSLDGAEAFF
v_gene: TRBV6-5; d_gene: -; abundance: -; j_gene: TRBJ1-2; CDR3nt: TGTGCCAGCAGTTACTCGACAACAGGAGGCTACACCTTC; CDR3aa: CASSYSTTGGYTF
v_gene: TRBV2; d_gene: TRBD1; abundance: -; j_gene: TRBJ1-1; CDR3nt: TGTGCCACCGTGGCCCCCGGGACAGGGAACACTGAAGCTTTCTTT; CDR3aa: CATVAPGTGNTEAFF
v_gene: TRBV6-6; d_gene: TRBD1; abundance: -; j_gene: TRBJ1-6; CDR3nt: TGTGCCAGCAGCTACGGACAGGGGGCGAATTCACCCCTCCACTTT; CDR3aa: CASSYGQGANSPLHF
v_gene: TRBV25-1; d_gene: -; abundance: -; j_gene: TRBJ1-5; CDR3nt: TGTGCCAGCAGCTTCGAGGGTCAGCCCCAGCATTTT; CDR3aa: CASSFEGQPQHF
v_gene: TRBV5-1; d_gene: -; abundance: -; j_gene: TRBJ1-2; CDR3nt: TGCGCCAGCAGCTTGGACGGGGACTATGGCTACACCTTC; CDR3aa: CASSLDGDYGYTF
v_gene: TRBV10-2; d_gene: -; abundance: -; j_gene: TRBJ1-4; CDR3nt: TGCGCCAGCAGTGATAAGGTTGCCGAGGTTGCAACTAATGAAAAACTGTTTTTT; CDR3aa: CASSDKVAEVATNEKLFF
v_gene: TRBV4-1; d_gene: TRBD2; abundance: -; j_gene: TRBJ2-1; CDR3nt: TGCGCCAGCAGCCAGGCACCGCGGGAGGCCATACTCAATGAGCAGTTCTTC; CDR3aa: CASSQAPREAILNEQFF
v_gene: TRBV30; d_gene: TRBD1; abundance: once; j_gene: TRBJ1-5; CDR3nt: TGTGCCTGGAGTGTACCGCCGGGGGCAGGGGGTTTTAGCAATCAGCCCCAGCATTTT; CDR3aa: CAWSVPPGAGGFSNQPQHF
v_gene: TRBV7-3; d_gene: -; abundance: -; j_gene: TRBJ2-1; CDR3nt: TGTGCCAGCAGCTTAGGTCCTAGTACCATTCCGGACAATGAGCAGTTCTTC; CDR3aa: CASSLGPSTIPDNEQFF
v_gene: TRBV30; d_gene: -; abundance: -; j_gene: TRBJ1-2; CDR3nt: TGTGCCTGGAGTGCAGGGGTAAGGGGCTACACCTTC; CDR3aa: CAWSAGVRGYTF
v_gene: TRBV5-8; d_gene: TRBD1; abundance: once; j_gene: TRBJ1-5; CDR3nt: TGTGCCAGCAGCTTGGGGGACAGTGTCAATCAGCCCCAGCATTTT; CDR3aa: CASSLGDSVNQPQHF
v_gene: TRBV6-5; d_gene: -; abundance: -; j_gene: TRBJ1-2; CDR3nt: TGTGCCACCTTCCTCAGGGGAAACTATGGCTACACCTTC; CDR3aa: CATFLRGNYGYTF
v_gene: TRBV3-1/TRBV3-2; d_gene: TRBD2; abundance: -; j_gene: TRBJ2-1; CDR3nt: TGTGCCAGCAGCCGAGGACTAGCGGGAGTAGAATACAATGAGCAGTTCTTC; CDR3aa: CASSRGLAGVEYNEQFF
v_gene: TRBV5-6; d_gene: -; abundance: -; j_gene: TRBJ2-1; CDR3nt: TGTGCCAGCAGTCGATACGGGAATGAGCAGTTCTTC; CDR3aa: CASSRYGNEQFF
v_gene: TRBV7-9; d_gene: -; abundance: -; j_gene: TRBJ1-6; CDR3nt: TGTGCCAGCAGTCGCAGGAGAGGGAGCTCCTATAATTCACCCCTCCACTTT; CDR3aa: CASSRRRGSSYNSPLHF